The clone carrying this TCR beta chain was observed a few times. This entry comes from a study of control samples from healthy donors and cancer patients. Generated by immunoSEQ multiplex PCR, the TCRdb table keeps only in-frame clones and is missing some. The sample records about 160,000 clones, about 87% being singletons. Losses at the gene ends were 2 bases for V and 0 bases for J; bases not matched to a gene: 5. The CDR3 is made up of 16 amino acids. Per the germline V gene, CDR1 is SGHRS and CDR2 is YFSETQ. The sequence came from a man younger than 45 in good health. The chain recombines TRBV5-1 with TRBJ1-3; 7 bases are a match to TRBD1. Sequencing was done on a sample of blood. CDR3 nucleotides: TGCGCCAGCAGCTTAGGGGGCGTGAGCTCTGGAAACACCATATATTTT. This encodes CASSLGGVSSGNTIYF.